The sequence of this T cell receptor (beta chain) was determined in a study of graft-versus-host responses after intestinal transplantation. As for the study in general: Those transplanted obtained multivisceral, liver-intestinal, or isolated intestinal grafts. Induction using anti-thymocyte globulin, followed by tacrolimus and steroids for two to four years, was given to all recipients. Study-level findings and limits: Detected in recipient marrow were GvH clones, some of which were first observed in ileum or blood.

As regards this clone: Its antigen is not identified.

Profiled with immunoSEQ multiplex PCR; TCRdb holds only in-frame clones, not every one. The data show approximately 100,000 clones, with over 85% seen just once and roughly 1% held by the top ten. The specimen was unstimulated CD8+ T cells sorted from spleen or lymph node cells, collected before intestinal transplant. This TCR came from a human donor who received an intestinal transplant.

The CDR3, as DNA: TGTGCCAGCAGCTTATTAAGGGGGGGTCCCTACAATGAGCAGTTCTTC. It yields the protein CASSLLRGGPYNEQFF. The gene calls are TRBV7-9 and TRBJ2-1; a possible D gene is TRBD2 (7 bases). This CDR3 region has 16 residues. V was cut by 2 bases and J by 2 bases, with 13 bases left in between. Germline assignment: CDR1 SEHNR and CDR2 FQNEAQ (reference sequence).